These 25 T cell receptor beta chains were all obtained from the same sample, sequenced in a study of cytomegalovirus exposure and HLA in healthy donors. The PCR had 60 Vbeta and 13 Jbeta primers. The method was immunoSEQ multiplex PCR; TCRdb's version includes in-frame clones alone and lacks a portion of them. Of about 170,000 clones listed, 79% are singletons. Material for sequencing was PBMCs. All receptors come from a woman in her forties or fifties in good health and CMV-seronegative.

This clone was counted a single time. V and J are TRBV4-2 and TRBJ2-7, with 10 bases lining up with TRBD2. Germline V gene sequence: CDR1 LGHNA, CDR2 YNFKEQ. This CDR3 is 16 amino acids long. The junction had 6 bases not matched to a gene; V was cut back by 0 bases and J by 4 bases. This CDR3 is CASSQESGLADYEQYF. The CDR3 DNA reads TGTGCCAGCAGCCAAGAGAGTGGACTAGCGGATTACGAGCAGTACTTC.

The chain is built from TRBV6-4 and TRBJ1-4; 9 bases line up with TRBD1. V lost 6 bases to trimming and J lost 4 bases; unmatched junction nucleotides: 18. CDR3 length: 19 residues. CDR1 and CDR2 from the germline V gene are MRHNA and SNTAGT. The CDR3, as DNA: TGTGCCAGCAGCCCCGGGACAGGGATCCTTTGTTCTGTTAATGAAAAACTGTTTTTT. Translating it yields CASSPGTGILCSVNEKLFF.

This chain joins TRBV2 and TRBJ1-4, with D possibly TRBD1 on 6 matching bases. This CDR3 region has 14 residues. V was trimmed by 6 bases and J by 12 bases, leaving 20 bases between them. CDR1 SNHLY and CDR2 FYNNEI come from the germline V gene. Written as DNA, the CDR3 is TGTGCCAGCAGACCGAGGGGGGGGCTCGGCGAACTGTTTTTT. This translates into CASRPRGGLGELFF.

The rearrangement uses TRBV9 and TRBJ1-2; maybe TRBD1 (6 bases). Trimming left V 4 bases short and J 8 bases short, with 21 bases between. Germline V lookup: CDR1 SGDLS, CDR2 YYNGEE. The CDR3 is 15 residues long. CDR3 bases: TGTGCCAGCAGCCCAAGAAACAGGGATGTGAGCGGCTACACCTTC. Translated: CASSPRNRDVSGYTF. Looking up the rest from reference TRBV9 and TRBJ1-2 gives the full variable domain: DSGVTQTPKHLITATGQRVTLRCSPRSGDLSVYWYQQSLDQGLQFLIQYYNGEERAKGNILERFSAQQFPDLHSELNLSSLELGDSALYFCASSPRNRDVSGYTFGSGTRLTVV.

The chain joins TRBV7-2 to TRBJ2-5; 10 bases fit TRBD2. Germline CDR1 reads SGHTA; CDR2 reads FQGNSA. CDR3 size: 15 residues. Trimming at V came to 3 bases and at J to 5 bases, leaving 6 bases not matched to a gene. In DNA, the CDR3 is TGTGCCAGCAGCTTCGCTAGCGGGAGTTTGGAGACCCAGTACTTC. Its translation: CASSFASGSLETQYF.

This chain connects TRBV4-2 to TRBJ2-2; a weak D match, TRBD1 (6 bases). V was clipped by 8 bases and J by 4 bases, with 14 bases between them. This CDR3 spans 14 amino acids. The germline V gene has CDR1 LGHNA and CDR2 YNFKEQ. CDR3 nucleotides: TGTGCCAGCTCACCAGGGGTCGCCACCGGGGAGCTGTTTTTT. It codes for CASSPGVATGELFF.

This clone was found a few times. V is TRBV27 and J is TRBJ2-5, with TRBD1 matching over 10 bases. Trimming at V came to 5 bases and at J to 5 bases, leaving 11 bases not matched to a gene. The germline CDR1 and CDR2 sequences are MNHEY and SMNVEV (reference sequence). The CDR3 is made up of 16 amino acids. This CDR3 reads CASSLRTGGRVETQYF. In nucleotides, the CDR3 is TGTGCCAGCAGTCTAAGGACAGGGGGAAGAGTGGAGACCCAGTACTTC.

This chain links TRBV19 with TRBJ1-5, with TRBD1 as a possible D gene (5 bases). The CDR3 length is 15 residues. Per germline, CDR1 LNHDA and CDR2 SQIVND (reference sequence). V lost 5 bases to trimming and J lost 0 bases, with 11 bases between them. CDR3 residues: CASSWQGISNQPQHF. Here the CDR3 DNA reads TGTGCCAGTAGTTGGCAGGGTATTAGCAATCAGCCCCAGCATTTT.

The chain combines TRBV28 with TRBJ2-3, with D possibly TRBD2 on 6 matching bases. The germline V and J ends were trimmed by 8 bases and 8 bases, with 17 bases remaining between them. Germline CDR1 is MDHEN and CDR2 is SYDVKM. The CDR3 is 13 residues long. The DNA for the CDR3 is TGTGCCAGCCGCGGGGACTCCCCCAGTACGCAGTATTTT. As protein: CASRGDSPSTQYF.

This clone appeared a single time. The rearrangement links TRBV28 to TRBJ2-3; perhaps TRBD2 as D (5 bases). V lost 8 bases to trimming and J lost 3 bases, with 9 bases between them. Germline V gene lookup returns CDR1 MDHEN and CDR2 SYDVKM. This CDR3 comprises 12 residues. DNA for the CDR3: TGTGCCAGCGCGGGTCCTACAGATACGCAGTATTTT. The encoded protein is CASAGPTDTQYF. Complete variable domain (other parts from reference TRBV28 and TRBJ2-3): DVKVTQSSRYLVKRTGEKVFLECVQDMDHENMFWYRQDPGLGLRLIYFSYDVKMKEKGDIPEGYSVSREKKERFSLILESASTNQTSMYLCASAGPTDTQYFGPGTRLTVL.

The rearrangement links TRBV27 to TRBJ1-1; TRBD1 agrees at 10 bases. The CDR3 has 16 amino acids. The germline gives CDR1 MNHEY, CDR2 SMNVEV (reference sequence). Germline trimming cut 1 base from V and 4 bases from J; bases unmatched to any gene: 6. The chain's CDR3 is CASSLFPGTGVTEAFF. CDR3 DNA sequence: TGTGCCAGCAGTTTATTTCCCGGGACAGGGGTCACTGAAGCTTTCTTT.

This clone was detected only once. V usage is TRBV10-2 and J usage is TRBJ2-1; D is unresolved. Trimming shortened V by 4 bases and J by 15 bases, and 13 bases separated the two germline ends. Germline V gives CDR1 WSHSY, CDR2 SAAADI. This CDR3 is built from 11 residues. The CDR3 DNA sequence: TGCGCCAGCAGTGGAGAACGTTCCCCGTTCTTC. Its translation: CASSGERSPFF.

The CDR3 loop reads CASSLQGTPSNQPQHF. In DNA, the CDR3 is TGTGCCAGCAGCCTACAGGGTACACCTAGCAATCAGCCCCAGCATTTT. V is TRBV7-2 and J is TRBJ1-5; the D gene is possibly TRBD1 (6 bases). CDR3 length: 16 amino acids. CDR1 and CDR2 from the germline V gene are SGHTA and FQGNSA. V was clipped by 5 bases and J by 0 bases, with 14 bases between them.

The chain is built from TRBV6-1 and TRBJ1-6; 11 bases fit TRBD1. CDR3 length: 16 amino acids. V was pared by 0 bases and J by 9 bases, with 4 bases of the junction left unmatched. The germline gives CDR1 MNHNS, CDR2 SASEGT. The CDR3 nucleotides are TGTGCCAGCAGTGAAGCTGACGGGACAGGGGGTTCACCCCTCCACTTT. Translation: CASSEADGTGGSPLHF.

This clone was recorded once. The rearrangement joins TRBV28 to TRBJ1-1; D is possibly TRBD1 (6 bases). Germline V gives CDR1 MDHEN, CDR2 SYDVKM. V was trimmed by 5 bases and J by 7 bases, leaving 20 bases between them. The length of the CDR3 is 15 residues. The CDR3 sequence: CASSSPGTPGGEAFF. In DNA form, the CDR3 reads TGTGCCAGCAGTAGTCCCGGGACACCGGGGGGTGAAGCTTTCTTT.

This chain joins TRBV2 and TRBJ2-3, with D perhaps TRBD1 (6 bases). Germline CDR1 is SNHLY and CDR2 is FYNNEI. Trimming left V 5 bases short and J 2 bases short, with 20 bases between. This CDR3 has 17 residues. CDR3 DNA sequence: TGTGCCAGCAGTACCGACAGGCGCAGGGTCCCCACAGATACGCAGTATTTT. Its translation: CASSTDRRRVPTDTQYF.

This clone was observed a few times. The J gene is TRBJ1-1, the V gene TRBV15; D may be TRBD1 (5 bases). V was pared by 0 bases and J by 0 bases, with 14 bases between. The CDR3 is made up of 17 amino acids. Germline CDR1 is LNHNV and CDR2 is YYDKDF (reference sequence). The CDR3 coding sequence is TGTGCCACCAGCAGAGACCGACAGCTTGACATGAACACTGAAGCTTTCTTT. Its protein is CATSRDRQLDMNTEAFF.

This rearrangement joins TRBV9 to TRBJ2-1; 8 bases agree with TRBD2. Germline V gene lookup returns CDR1 SGDLS and CDR2 YYNGEE. The CDR3 runs to 16 residues. J lost 3 bases, V lost 0 bases, and 5 bases had no gene match. The CDR3: CASSVGAGGFYNEQFF. In DNA, the CDR3 is TGTGCCAGCAGCGTAGGTGCGGGAGGATTCTACAATGAGCAGTTCTTC.

This chain connects TRBV30 to TRBJ1-6; D gene uncertain. The CDR3 covers 16 residues. With 0 bases removed from V and 8 bases from J, the gap between germline ends came to 17 bases. Per germline, CDR1 GTSNPN and CDR2 SVGIG (reference sequence). CDR3 protein: CAWSVLGWGEDSPLHF. CDR3 in DNA: TGTGCCTGGAGTGTACTGGGGTGGGGAGAGGATTCACCCCTCCACTTT.

The V gene is TRBV13, the J gene TRBJ1-2, with TRBD1 identical over 8 bases. J gave up 6 bases and V 0 bases, and 6 bases lay outside the gene matches. Germline lookup yields CDR1 PRHDT and CDR2 FYEKMQ (reference sequence). This CDR3 contains 15 residues. CDR3 sequence reads: CASSLGAGGFNGYTF. The CDR3 coding sequence is TGTGCCAGCAGCTTAGGGGCAGGGGGCTTCAATGGCTACACCTTC.

The chain carries TRBV9 and TRBJ2-2, with 9 bases matching TRBD1. Per germline, CDR1 SGDLS and CDR2 YYNGEE. V was clipped by 3 bases and J by 4 bases; unmatched bases: 4. CDR3 size: 15 residues. The CDR3 DNA reads TGTGCCAGCAGCGCACAGGGGGCGCTCACCGGGGAGCTGTTTTTT. Amino acids: CASSAQGALTGELFF. The full variable domain, rest sourced from reference TRBV9 and TRBJ2-2, is DSGVTQTPKHLITATGQRVTLRCSPRSGDLSVYWYQQSLDQGLQFLIQYYNGEERAKGNILERFSAQQFPDLHSELNLSSLELGDSALYFCASSAQGALTGELFFGEGSRLTVL.

The chain's CDR3 is CASSPPGTGFFGGWEKLFF. CDR3 nucleotide sequence: TGTGCCAGCAGCCCTCCCGGGACAGGTTTTTTTGGAGGTTGGGAAAAACTGTTTTTT. The chain has TRBV21-1 and TRBJ1-4; the listed D gene, TRBD1, was not tested against the DNA. TRBV21-1 is reported as a pseudogene. The CDR3 sequence is 19 residues long.

This clone appeared a single time. The genes are TRBV19 and TRBJ2-3; D perhaps matches TRBD2 (5 bases). This CDR3 has 12 residues. V lost 3 bases to trimming and J lost 8 bases, with 9 bases between them. Germline V gives CDR1 LNHDA, CDR2 SQIVND (reference sequence). CDR3 loop: CASSILAGTQYF. The DNA for the CDR3 is TGTGCCAGTAGTATTCTGGCGGGTACGCAGTATTTT.

The rearrangement joins TRBV6-5 to TRBJ2-7; 8 bases are shared with TRBD1. CDR1 and CDR2 from the germline V gene are MNHEY and SVGAGI. The CDR3 has 14 residues. V lost 5 bases and J lost 2; bases outside the gene matches: 5. CDR3 region: CASSIGTGTYEQYF. The CDR3 DNA reads TGTGCCAGCAGTATCGGGACAGGAACCTACGAGCAGTACTTC.

This chain connects TRBV14 to TRBJ2-5; 13 bases map to TRBD2. CDR1 is SGHDN and CDR2 is FVKESK in the germline V gene. The V segment lost 1 base and the J segment 5 bases; nucleotides outside the gene matches: 4. The CDR3 sequence is 16 residues long. The CDR3 DNA follows: TGTGCCAGCAGCCAAGGGACTAGCGGGAGTTGGGAGACCCAGTACTTC. This encodes CASSQGTSGSWETQYF.